These T cell receptor beta chains were read from a single sample in a study of T cells in Graves' hyperthyroidism and ophthalmopathy. TCRdb passed the multiplex PCR reads through MiXCR, listing each CDR3 protein once. Of a few hundred thousand distinct CDR3 sequences detected, more than 45% appear once; the ten largest clones hold about 8.3%. The sample was peripheral blood or thyroid tissue (not recorded which). These receptors were obtained from a woman younger than 35 with Graves' hyperthyroidism. The CDR3 runs from the conserved cysteine through the conserved F or W. D genes are given only for firm matches. The size of a clone is reported for some rows only, either as once, few or many, or as a class for expanded clones.

D	V	size	J	CDR3	DNA
NA	TRBV4-3	many	TRBJ1-5	CASSQGERRPQHF	TGCGCCAGCAGCCAAGGCGAGAGGAGGCCCCAGCATTTT
TRBD2	TRBV11-2	NA	TRBJ2-3	CASSLVGSGTSTDTQYF	TGTGCCAGCAGCTTAGTGGGTAGCGGGACTAGCACAGATACGCAGTATTTT
TRBD1	TRBV7-6	once	TRBJ2-7	CASSEDRGQYF	TGTGCCAGCAGCGAGGACAGGGGGCAGTACTTC
NA	TRBV19	many	TRBJ1-2	CASSLSEASGYTF	TGTGCCAGTAGTTTATCAGAGGCCTCTGGCTACACCTTC
TRBD2	TRBV6-1	many	TRBJ2-7	CASSEATSGSNEQYF	TGTGCCAGCAGTGAAGCTACTAGCGGGAGCAACGAGCAGTACTTC
NA	TRBV9	NA	TRBJ2-5	CASSSGGDEFTQYF	TGTGCCAGCAGCTCAGGGGGGGACGAATTCACCCAGTACTTC
NA	TRBV19	many	TRBJ1-1	CASSIGRGTEAFF	TGTGCCAGTAGTATAGGGAGGGGCACTGAAGCTTTCTTT
NA	TRBV6-5	NA	TRBJ1-2	CASSPLLGLNYGYTF	TGTGCCAGCAGTCCACTGTTGGGCCTTAACTATGGCTACACCTTC
NA	TRBV29-1	NA	TRBJ1-1	CSVRAVLYTTEAFF	TGCAGCGTTAGGGCAGTCCTGTATACCACTGAAGCTTTCTTT
NA	TRBV10-1	many	TRBJ2-5	CASSDVPNEETQYF	TGCGCCAGCAGTGATGTCCCGAATGAAGAGACCCAGTACTTC
NA	TRBV4-1	many	TRBJ1-1	CASSELEGVTEAFF	TGCGCCAGCTCAGAACTGGAAGGGGTCACTGAAGCTTTCTTT
NA	TRBV7-9	many	TRBJ1-2	CASSLVSGLEGYTF	TGTGCCAGCAGCTTAGTATCCGGCCTGGAAGGCTACACCTTC
TRBD2	TRBV7-6	NA	TRBJ2-7	CAHSGRGSYEQYF	TGTGCTCATAGCGGGAGGGGTTCCTACGAGCAGTACTTC
NA	TRBV11-2	many	TRBJ2-5	CASSGPQETQYF	TGTGCCAGCAGCGGTCCCCAGGAGACCCAGTACTTC
TRBD1	TRBV5-6	many	TRBJ2-7	CASSWDQGAASYEQYF	TGTGCCAGCAGCTGGGACCAGGGGGCCGCTTCCTACGAGCAGTACTTC
NA	TRBV29-1	NA	TRBJ2-5	CSSRVNWETQYF	TGCAGCAGCCGGGTAAATTGGGAGACCCAGTACTTC
NA	TRBV9	many	TRBJ1-6	CASSVRGTNNSPLHF	TGTGCCAGCAGCGTAAGGGGGACCAATAATTCACCCCTCCACTTT
NA	TRBV27	many	TRBJ1-4	CASSFATGKLFF	TGTGCCAGCAGTTTCGCTACCGGGAAACTGTTTTTT
TRBD1	TRBV5-6	many	TRBJ1-1	CASSAVPGQGQGTEAFF	TGTGCCAGCAGCGCCGTCCCGGGACAGGGGCAGGGCACTGAAGCTTTCTTT
NA	TRBV29-1	many	TRBJ1-1	CSVVDLRTEAFF	TGCAGCGTTGTGGACCTCCGAACTGAAGCTTTCTTT